These 29 T cell receptor beta chains came from one sample sequenced in a study of blood T cell repertoires in COVID-19. Measured with immunoSEQ multiplex PCR; TCRdb has only the in-frame clones, and not every one. This table holds some 230,000 clones, around 84% found once. Source material: peripheral blood. The origin of the receptors is a woman aged 55-69 years who had recovered from COVID-19.

This chain joins TRBV6-2 or TRBV6-3 and TRBJ1-2; TRBD1 matches at 8 bases. Germline CDR1 and CDR2: MNHEY and SVGEGT. V shed 5 bases and J 6 bases; nucleotides not matched to a gene: 11. The CDR3 spans 15 residues. The CDR3 sequence: CASSRAGTGVDGYTF. The CDR3 DNA reads TGTGCCAGCAGTAGAGCTGGGACAGGAGTTGATGGCTACACCTTC.

As for this clone: At the DNA level, this CDR3 is encoded by other sequences in the same sample as well. V gene TRBV6-5 combines with J gene TRBJ2-7; D unclear. This CDR3 comprises 13 residues. Trimming pared 2 bases from V and 0 bases from J, leaving 5 bases between. CDR1 and CDR2 (germline): MNHEY, SVGAGI. CDR3 nucleotide sequence: TGTGCCAGCAGTTACAGGAGCTCCTACGAGCAGTACTTC. This sequence encodes CASSYRSSYEQYF.

V is TRBV4-2 and J is TRBJ1-2; TRBD1 matches 9 bases. The V segment lost 2 bases and the J segment 2 bases; nucleotides outside the gene matches: 6. The CDR3 totals 16 residues. CDR1 LGHNA and CDR2 YNFKEQ come from the germline V gene. The CDR3 is CASSQTSGTGNYGYTF. Written as DNA, the CDR3 is TGTGCCAGCAGCCAAACTTCCGGGACAGGGAACTATGGCTACACCTTC.

The V and J genes are TRBV7-8 and TRBJ2-3; TRBD1 might be the D (5 bases). The CDR3 sequence is 14 residues long. Per germline, CDR1 SGHVS and CDR2 FQNEAQ. V gave up 10 bases and J gave up 2 bases, with 16 bases separating them. The CDR3 sequence: CATQGSHNTDTQYF. The CDR3 bases are TGTGCCACCCAGGGAAGCCACAACACAGATACGCAGTATTTT.

This clone was counted between two and nine times. V usage is TRBV15 and J usage is TRBJ2-5; TRBD2 might be the D (7 bases). The CDR3 spans 16 residues. V was cut by 3 bases and J by 4 bases, with 18 bases left in between. Germline V lookup: CDR1 LNHNV, CDR2 YYDKDF (reference sequence). The CDR3, as DNA: TGTGCCACCAGCAGGGGGGGGCGGGCCGCCCCAGAGACCCAGTACTTC. Translation: CATSRGGRAAPETQYF.

The genes are TRBV7-2 and TRBJ1-5; TRBD1 is a possible D gene (5 bases). CDR1 is SGHTA, CDR2 FQGNSA, per germline. V shed 0 bases and J shed 6 bases, with 9 bases lying between them. CDR3 size: 14 residues. The CDR3 sequence is CASSLAGQAQPQHF. Here the CDR3 DNA reads TGTGCCAGCAGCTTAGCGGGGCAGGCTCAGCCCCAGCATTTT.

The chain has TRBV6-1 and TRBJ2-7; D ambiguous. From germline, CDR1 is MNHNS and CDR2 SASEGT. The ends were cut back, 2 bases at V and 3 bases at J, with 5 bases in the middle. The CDR3 is made up of 12 amino acids. CDR3 residues: CASSEQDYEQYF. The CDR3 bases are TGTGCCAGCAGTGAACAGGACTACGAGCAGTACTTC.

This clone has just one count. J is TRBJ1-2 and V is TRBV19, with D tentatively TRBD1 (5 bases). V dropped 6 bases and J dropped 7 bases, with 18 bases sitting between them. The germline V gene has CDR1 LNHDA and CDR2 SQIVND (reference sequence). This CDR3 has 14 residues. The CDR3 region is CASSSGGGAGGYTF. As DNA, the CDR3 is TGTGCCAGTAGCTCAGGAGGCGGGGCTGGTGGCTACACCTTC.

This clone was picked up a small number of times. This chain joins TRBV3-1 (or the pseudogene TRBV3-2) and TRBJ1-2, with D unresolved. V was cut by 1 base and J by 10 bases, with 10 bases left in between. The germline gives CDR1 LGHDT, CDR2 YNNKEL (reference sequence). The CDR3 is made up of 12 amino acids. This CDR3 is CASSQGAIDYTF. CDR3 in DNA: TGTGCCAGCAGCCAAGGAGCTATAGACTACACCTTC.

The rearrangement joins TRBV4-1 to TRBJ1-5; TRBD1 might be the D (5 bases). This CDR3 comprises 15 residues. Germline V gene lookup returns CDR1 MGHRA and CDR2 YSYEKL. V gave up 0 bases and J gave up 8 bases, with 14 bases separating them. The CDR3 here is CASSQDSPTGEPQHF. In DNA, the CDR3 is TGCGCCAGCAGCCAAGATTCACCTACGGGGGAGCCCCAGCATTTT.

This clone was recorded once. The V gene is TRBV3-1 (or the pseudogene TRBV3-2), the J gene TRBJ2-4; maybe TRBD2 (7 bases). The CDR3 is made up of 15 amino acids. The V gene lost 3 bases and the J gene lost 6 bases, with 15 bases spanning the gap. CDR1 LGHDT and CDR2 YNNKEL come from the germline V gene (reference sequence). The CDR3 sequence: CASSQYGGPGNIQYF. The CDR3 DNA is TGTGCCAGCAGCCAGTACGGGGGGCCGGGAAACATTCAGTACTTC.

The rearrangement links TRBV12-5 to TRBJ2-3; 9 bases align to TRBD1. The CDR3 contains 14 residues. Germline CDR1 and CDR2: LGHNT and FRNRAP. J gave up 6 bases and V 5 bases, and 6 bases lay outside the gene matches. CDR3 in DNA: TGTGCTAGTGGTCCGGGACAGGGCGGCGATACGCAGTATTTT. It translates to CASGPGQGGDTQYF. Full variable domain (outside the CDR3, taken from reference TRBV12-5 and TRBJ2-3): DARVTQTPRHKVTEMGQEVTMRCQPILGHNTVFWYRQTMMQGLELLAYFRNRAPLDDSGMPKDRFSAEMPDATLATLKIQPSEPRDSAVYFCASGPGQGGDTQYFGPGTRLTVL.

V gene TRBV2 combines with J gene TRBJ1-1; 7 bases are shared with TRBD1. Germline V gives CDR1 SNHLY, CDR2 FYNNEI. The CDR3 has 14 residues. The J segment lost 1 base and the V segment lost 6 bases, leaving 5 bases of the junction unmatched. DNA of the CDR3: TGTGCCAGCAGAGGACAGGCCACGAACACTGAAGCTTTCTTT. Translating gives CASRGQATNTEAFF.

The genes are TRBV27 and TRBJ2-7, with 9 bases fitting TRBD1. This CDR3 has 16 residues. The trim removed 2 bases at V and 0 bases at J, leaving 5 bases unmatched. The germline V gene has CDR1 MNHEY and CDR2 SMNVEV (reference sequence). This chain's CDR3 is CASSLAVTGGSYEQYF. Here the CDR3 DNA reads TGTGCCAGCAGTTTAGCGGTGACAGGGGGCTCCTACGAGCAGTACTTC.

V usage is TRBV2 and J usage is TRBJ2-3, with a weak D call TRBD2 (6 bases). The V end was cut by 4 bases, the J end by 0 bases, with 11 bases between. Germline V gene lookup returns CDR1 SNHLY and CDR2 FYNNEI. This CDR3 has 15 residues. CDR3 region: CASSAPGGSTDTQYF. DNA of the CDR3: TGTGCCAGCAGTGCCCCCGGGGGAAGCACAGATACGCAGTATTTT.

The chain is built from TRBV18 and TRBJ1-3; D is unresolved. CDR3 length: 15 amino acids. The V gene's germline CDR1 is KGHSH and CDR2 LQKENI. The germline V and J ends were trimmed by 4 bases and 3 bases, with 13 bases remaining between them. CDR3 sequence reads: CASSLGGDSGNTIYF. CDR3 nucleotides: TGTGCCAGCTCACTTGGAGGAGATAGTGGAAACACCATATATTTT.

In the case of this clone: The junction differs from germline at one of its ends, possibly a read error. The CDR3 sequence is CASSPGQGATQYF. For the CDR3, the DNA is TGTGCTAGCAGTCCAGGACAGGGTGCGACCCAGTACTTC. The genes are TRBV7-7 and TRBJ2-5, with 8 bases that match TRBD1. Germline CDR1 and CDR2: SSHAT and FNYEAQ (reference sequence). The length of the CDR3 is 13 residues. Full variable domain (outside the CDR3, taken from reference TRBV7-7 and TRBJ2-5): GAGVSQSPRYKVTKRGQDVTLRCDPISSHATLYWYQQALGQGPEFLTYFNYEAQPDKSGLPSDRFSAERPEGSISTLTIQRTEQRDSAMYRCASSPGQGATQYFGPGTRLLVL.

The CDR3 reads CASSYRGGGGGRGYTF. Written as DNA, the CDR3 is TGTGCCAGCAGTTACAGAGGTGGAGGGGGGGGCCGTGGCTACACCTTC. The chain joins TRBV6-2 or TRBV6-3 to TRBJ1-2; weak D call: TRBD1 (6 bases). The V and J ends lost 2 bases and 7 bases respectively, with 20 bases between them. The CDR3 runs 16 residues. Germline V gene lookup returns CDR1 MNHEY and CDR2 SVGEGT.

The rearrangement uses TRBV30 and TRBJ1-2; TRBD1 agrees at 7 bases. Germline assignment: CDR1 GTSNPN and CDR2 SVGIG (reference sequence). This CDR3 has 16 residues. Trimming took 4 bases from V and 4 from J; bases not matched to a gene: 15. This CDR3 is CAWNPMEGTDPYGYTF. The CDR3 coding sequence is TGTGCCTGGAATCCCATGGAAGGGACAGACCCCTATGGCTACACCTTC. Looking up the rest from reference TRBV30 and TRBJ1-2 gives the full variable domain: SQTIHQWPATLVQPVGSPLSLECTVEGTSNPNLYWYRQAAGRGLQLLFYSVGIGQISSEVPQNLSASRPQDRQFILSSKKLLLSDSGFYLCAWNPMEGTDPYGYTFGSGTRLTVV.

Only one count was recorded for this clone. The chain employs TRBV19 and TRBJ2-5; D not certain. This CDR3 is 14 amino acids long. The V gene's germline CDR1 is LNHDA and CDR2 SQIVND (reference sequence). Deletions cut 3 bases from V and 0 bases from J, with 8 bases between. The CDR3 DNA reads as TGTGCCAGTAGTATGAAAAGCTACCAAGAGACCCAGTACTTC. This gives the protein CASSMKSYQETQYF.

The J gene is TRBJ1-6, the V gene TRBV12-5, with D possibly TRBD1 on 5 matching bases. From germline, CDR1 is LGHNT and CDR2 FRNRAP. There are 14 residues in the CDR3. Trimming removed 3 bases from V and 9 bases from J, with 12 bases in between. CDR3 residues: CASGLGGEGSPLHF. In DNA, the CDR3 is TGTGCTAGTGGTTTAGGAGGGGAGGGTTCACCCCTCCACTTT.

The chain recombines TRBV5-4 with TRBJ2-2, with 8 bases that match TRBD1. Germline-derived CDR1 and CDR2 are SGHNT and YYREEE (reference sequence). This CDR3 region has 14 residues. Trimming at V came to 2 bases and at J to 7 bases, leaving 4 bases not matched to a gene. The CDR3 spells CASSFQGASGELFF. CDR3 in DNA: TGTGCCAGCAGCTTTCAGGGGGCAAGCGGGGAGCTGTTTTTT.

This chain uses TRBV11-3 with TRBJ2-7; 8 nucleotides align to TRBD1. Germline loops: CDR1 SGHNT, CDR2 YENEEA. V lost 5 bases, J lost 3 bases, and 6 bases stayed unmatched. CDR3 length: 14 amino acids. The CDR3: CASSPRTGYYEQYF. DNA of the CDR3: TGTGCCAGCAGCCCGCGGACAGGGTACTACGAGCAGTACTTC.

The chain carries TRBV20-1 and TRBJ1-6, with D maybe TRBD1 (6 bases). V lost 3 bases and J lost 2, with 8 bases in between. The germline V gene has CDR1 DFQATT and CDR2 SNEGSKA (reference sequence). There are 14 residues in the CDR3. Written as DNA, the CDR3 is TGCAGTGCTAGTGGGGGCACCTATAATTCACCCCTCCACTTT. Encoded protein: CSASGGTYNSPLHF.

V and J are TRBV5-4 and TRBJ2-7, with TRBD1 matching 9 bases. The CDR3 spans 14 residues. The trim removed 3 bases at V and 3 bases at J, leaving 4 bases unmatched. CDR1 and CDR2 from the germline V gene are SGHNT and YYREEE (reference sequence). This chain's CDR3 is CASSYRTGVYEQYF. The CDR3 bases are TGTGCCAGCAGCTACCGGACAGGGGTCTACGAGCAGTACTTC.

The chain uses TRBV3-1 (or the pseudogene TRBV3-2) and TRBJ2-1, with 7 positions matching TRBD1. The CDR3 runs 14 residues. The V and J ends lost 1 base and 9 bases, in that order; junction bases with no gene match: 6. From germline, CDR1 is LGHDT and CDR2 YNNKEL (reference sequence). The CDR3, as DNA: TGTGCCAGCAGCCAAGCACAGGGGTTGGGTGAGCAGTTCTTC. It translates to CASSQAQGLGEQFF.

V gene TRBV6-5 combines with J gene TRBJ2-7; D perhaps matches TRBD1 (6 bases). Per the germline V gene, CDR1 is MNHEY and CDR2 is SVGAGI. V was cut by 5 bases and J by 3 bases, with 17 bases left in between. There are 15 residues in the CDR3. The CDR3 DNA is TGTGCCAGCAGTAGGGGGACCGCGGACCACTACGAGCAGTACTTC. Its protein product is CASSRGTADHYEQYF.

V is TRBV4-2 and J is TRBJ2-5; D might be TRBD1 (5 bases). Germline CDR1 LGHNA, CDR2 YNFKEQ. This CDR3 is built from 11 residues. V lost 11 bases and J 5 bases, leaving 12 bases between the germline ends. The CDR3 DNA reads as TGTGCCTCCCAAGGGGCGGAGACCCAGTACTTC. Its protein is CASQGAETQYF.

This chain links TRBV5-1 with TRBJ2-4, with TRBD2 identical over 7 bases. CDR3 size: 16 residues. Germline CDR1 SGHRS, CDR2 YFSETQ. J lost 6 bases, V lost 0 bases, and 9 bases had no gene match. The CDR3 sequence: CASSLVGPPGGNIQYF. CDR3 nucleotides: TGCGCCAGCAGCTTGGTGGGACCCCCGGGGGGAAACATTCAGTACTTC.